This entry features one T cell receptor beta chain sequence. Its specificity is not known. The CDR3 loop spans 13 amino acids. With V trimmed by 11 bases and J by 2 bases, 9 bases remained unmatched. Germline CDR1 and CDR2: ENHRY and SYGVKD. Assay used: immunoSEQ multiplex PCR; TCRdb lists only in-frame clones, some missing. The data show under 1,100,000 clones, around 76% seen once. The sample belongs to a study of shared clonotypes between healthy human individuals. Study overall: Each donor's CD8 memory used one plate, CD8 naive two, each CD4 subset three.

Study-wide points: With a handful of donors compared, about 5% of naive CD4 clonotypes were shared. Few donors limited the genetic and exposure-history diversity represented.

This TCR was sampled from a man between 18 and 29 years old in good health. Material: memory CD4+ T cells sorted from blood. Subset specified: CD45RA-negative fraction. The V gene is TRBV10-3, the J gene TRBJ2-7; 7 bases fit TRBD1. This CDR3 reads CAYTPGQPYEQYF. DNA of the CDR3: TGTGCCTATACCCCGGGACAGCCCTACGAGCAGTACTTC.